This T cell receptor beta chain was observed in a study of blood T cell repertoires in COVID-19. Across the study: Sites across the United States, Italy and Spain contributed samples from acute and convalescent COVID-19. T cells, B-cell-depleted T cells, or PBMCs provided the cDNA or gDNA that served as material.

Methods used by the authors: From reference gene primer amplification, estimates of nucleated cell counts were derived. Data came from immunoSEQ multiplex PCR; TCRdb stores just in-frame clones and leaves some out. V and J calls plus clone size are reproduced from that table; the DNA served to infer D and trimming. The sample has 130,000 or so clones, around 81% seen once. Germline assignment: CDR1 MGHRA and CDR2 YSYEKL. The trim removed 2 bases at V and 6 bases at J, leaving 8 bases unmatched. The CDR3 contains 16 residues. What was sequenced was peripheral blood. The V call is TRBV4-1, the J call TRBJ1-4; TRBD1 matches at 8 bases. This receptor was obtained from a woman in her fifties or sixties with active or convalescent COVID-19. CDR3 residues: CASSQPTGGSDEKLFF. The CDR3 DNA reads as TGCGCCAGCAGCCAACCTACAGGGGGATCGGATGAAAAACTGTTTTTT.